What follows are 16 T cell receptor beta chains derived from one specimen sequenced in a study of cytomegalovirus exposure and HLA in healthy donors. The PCR had 60 Vbeta and 13 Jbeta primers. Repertoires were generated with immunoSEQ multiplex PCR, while TCRdb's copy carries only in-frame clones and drops some. The sample has roughly 180,000 clones, 84% seen once. The specimen was PBMCs. These receptors were taken from a man younger than 45 in good health and CMV-seronegative.

In DNA form, the CDR3 reads TGTGCCAGCAGTGAAGCGCTTAGCGGCTACGAGCAGTACTTC. Protein sequence: CASSEALSGYEQYF. The rearrangement joins TRBV2 to TRBJ2-7; D is perhaps TRBD2 (6 bases). Trimming shortened V by 0 bases and J by 3 bases, and 9 bases separated the two germline ends. CDR3 length: 14 amino acids. CDR1 and CDR2 (germline): SNHLY, FYNNEI.

V is TRBV5-4 and J is TRBJ2-5; D is unclear. This CDR3 has 15 residues. Trimming removed 0 bases from V and 1 base from J, with 10 bases in between. Germline V lookup: CDR1 SGHNT, CDR2 YYREEE (reference sequence). The CDR3 sequence is CASSLDMGSQETQYF. The CDR3 coding sequence is TGTGCCAGCAGCTTGGATATGGGCTCCCAAGAGACCCAGTACTTC.

This clone is medium-sized. The rearrangement joins TRBV7-8 to TRBJ2-7; perhaps TRBD2 as D (6 bases). Between the trimmed V and J ends, which lost 5 bases and 3 bases, there was a span of 17 bases. The germline V gene has CDR1 SGHVS and CDR2 FQNEAQ. The CDR3 loop spans 15 amino acids. The CDR3 reads CASSLSRDSDYEQYF. The CDR3 DNA follows: TGTGCCAGCAGCCTAAGTCGGGACTCAGACTACGAGCAGTACTTC.

This chain joins TRBV5-4 and TRBJ1-2; tentative D call: TRBD1 (5 bases). Trimming took 2 bases from V and 3 from J, leaving 14 bases between them. CDR1 is SGHNT and CDR2 is YYREEE in the germline V gene (reference sequence). The CDR3 has 15 residues. The CDR3 DNA reads TGTGCCAGCAGCTTCGGGACGTCGGGGGACTATGGCTACACCTTC. Its translation is CASSFGTSGDYGYTF.

J is TRBJ1-3 and V is TRBV19, with unresolved D. V lost 6 bases, J lost 0 bases, and 15 bases lay in between. The CDR3 loop spans 16 amino acids. In germline, CDR1 is LNHDA, CDR2 SQIVND (reference sequence). CDR3 region: CASRGGGSFSGNTIYF. The CDR3 DNA is TGTGCCAGTAGAGGTGGAGGAAGTTTCTCTGGAAACACCATATATTTT.

The chain is built from TRBV28 and TRBJ2-5; possible D gene TRBD2, 5 bases. CDR3 length: 11 amino acids. V lost 5 bases and J lost 9, with 10 bases in between. Per germline, CDR1 MDHEN and CDR2 SYDVKM. The CDR3 is CASSQRGSQYF. CDR3 nucleotides: TGTGCCAGCAGTCAACGGGGTTCCCAGTACTTC. The variable domain in full, with the rest retrieved from reference TRBV28 and TRBJ2-5, is DVKVTQSSRYLVKRTGEKVFLECVQDMDHENMFWYRQDPGLGLRLIYFSYDVKMKEKGDIPEGYSVSREKKERFSLILESASTNQTSMYLCASSQRGSQYFGPGTRLLVL.

This sequence joins TRBV30 and TRBJ2-5; 8 bases fit TRBD1. The J call is doubtful: the DNA matches TRBJ2-7 better. Germline CDR1 and CDR2: GTSNPN and SVGIG (reference sequence). This CDR3 contains 14 residues. The CDR3 protein is CAWTQQGENYEQYF. CDR3 nucleotides: TGTGCCTGGACCCAACAGGGGGAAAACTACGAGCAGTACTTC.

The V and J genes are TRBV2 and TRBJ2-5; perhaps TRBD2 as D (6 bases). The CDR3 is 16 amino acids. Germline lookup yields CDR1 SNHLY and CDR2 FYNNEI. V was shortened by 10 bases and J by 5 bases, with 26 bases between the two germline ends. CDR3 protein: CATKRGRGEGSETQYF. The CDR3 bases are TGTGCCACCAAAAGAGGGCGCGGGGAAGGTTCGGAGACCCAGTACTTC.

The chain recombines TRBV4-2 with TRBJ1-1, with 7 positions matching TRBD1. In germline, CDR1 is LGHNA, CDR2 YNFKEQ. V was clipped by 6 bases and J by 0 bases; unmatched bases: 13. The CDR3 is 17 residues long. In DNA form, the CDR3 reads TGTGCCAGCAGAGCCTTACAGGGGCGAGACATGAACACTGAAGCTTTCTTT. Its protein is CASRALQGRDMNTEAFF.

V usage is TRBV13 and J usage is TRBJ2-5; 8 positions match TRBD2. V lost 3 bases and J lost 3; bases outside the gene matches: 9. From germline, CDR1 is PRHDT and CDR2 FYEKMQ (reference sequence). The CDR3 has 16 amino acids. The CDR3 loop reads CASSFRLAGLKETQYF. As DNA, the CDR3 is TGTGCCAGCAGCTTCCGGCTAGCGGGTTTAAAAGAGACCCAGTACTTC. Combining the CDR3 with reference TRBV13 and TRBJ2-5 gives the whole variable domain AAGVIQSPRHLIKEKRETATLKCYPIPRHDTVYWYQQGPGQDPQFLISFYEKMQSDKGSIPDRFSAQQFSDYHSELNMSSLELGDSALYFCASSFRLAGLKETQYFGPGTRLLVL.

This chain connects TRBV2 to TRBJ2-3; TRBD2 agrees at 8 bases. The CDR3 length is 14 residues. CDR1 is SNHLY, CDR2 FYNNEI, per germline. The V and J ends lost 1 base and 3 bases, in that order; junction bases with no gene match: 0. In DNA form, the CDR3 reads TGTGCCAGCAGTGAAGGCGGGGGGACAGATACGCAGTATTTT. Its translation: CASSEGGGTDTQYF.

The chain carries TRBV4-3 and TRBJ2-6; D is possibly TRBD1 (6 bases). CDR1 and CDR2 from the germline V gene are LGHNA and YSLEER. Trimming cost V 1 base and J 0 bases, with 16 bases left between them. This CDR3 is built from 19 residues. Here the CDR3 DNA reads TGCGCCAGCAGCCAAGGGGAACCCTGGGACAACTCTGGGGCCAACGTCCTGACTTTC. It translates to CASSQGEPWDNSGANVLTF.

The rearrangement links TRBV9 to TRBJ2-5, with D possibly TRBD2 on 7 matching bases. There are 14 residues in the CDR3. Germline loops: CDR1 SGDLS, CDR2 YYNGEE. V was pared by 0 bases and J by 4 bases, with 10 bases between. CDR3 protein: CASSVARGGETQYF. For the CDR3, the DNA is TGTGCCAGCAGCGTAGCTAGGGGGGGAGAGACCCAGTACTTC.

This chain uses TRBV27 with TRBJ2-3; D is undetermined. CDR1 is MNHEY and CDR2 is SMNVEV in the germline V gene (reference sequence). This CDR3 spans 16 amino acids. Trimming shortened V by 5 bases and J by 0 bases, and 15 bases separated the two germline ends. CDR3 region: CASSHHSGPSTDTQYF. The CDR3 nucleotides are TGTGCCAGCAGTCACCACTCCGGTCCTAGCACAGATACGCAGTATTTT.

The gene calls are TRBV12-2 and TRBJ2-7; the D call TRBD2 from the table was never checked on the DNA. TRBV12-2 is labeled a pseudogene. The CDR3 contains 12 residues. DNA of the CDR3: TGTGCAAGTCGCTCTGAGTCCTACGAGCAGTACTTC. As protein: CASRSESYEQYF.

This chain connects TRBV19 to TRBJ2-7, with D tentatively TRBD1 (6 bases). V was cut by 5 bases and J by 1 base, with 12 bases left in between. The CDR3 has 14 amino acids. CDR1 and CDR2 from the germline V gene are LNHDA and SQIVND (reference sequence). The DNA of the CDR3 is TGTGCCAGTAGTTTGACAGGTCGTTCCTACGAGCAGTACTTC. Protein product: CASSLTGRSYEQYF.